This TCR beta chain is from a study of blood T cell repertoires in COVID-19. The overall study: T cells, B-cell-depleted T cells, or PBMCs provided the cDNA or gDNA that served as material.

Germline lookup yields CDR1 MGHDK and CDR2 SYGVNS. The CDR3 has 13 amino acids. Trimming pared 4 bases from V and 5 bases from J, leaving 9 bases between. As handled by the study authors: Counts of nucleated cells, estimated from reference gene primer amplification, were obtained. Produced via immunoSEQ multiplex PCR; TCRdb's table is partial and in-frame only. V and J calls and clone size are those listed in that table; D and trimming were worked out from the DNA. The sample shows 400,000 to 450,000 clones, around 88% of them seen only once. Sequencing used peripheral blood. The chain couples TRBV25-1 to TRBJ1-5, with D perhaps TRBD1 (5 bases). The origin of this receptor is a woman aged 50 to 60 with COVID-19, enrolled during active disease. The CDR3 spells CASSGPGYQPQHF. CDR3 DNA sequence: TGTGCCAGCAGTGGGCCAGGGTATCAGCCCCAGCATTTT.